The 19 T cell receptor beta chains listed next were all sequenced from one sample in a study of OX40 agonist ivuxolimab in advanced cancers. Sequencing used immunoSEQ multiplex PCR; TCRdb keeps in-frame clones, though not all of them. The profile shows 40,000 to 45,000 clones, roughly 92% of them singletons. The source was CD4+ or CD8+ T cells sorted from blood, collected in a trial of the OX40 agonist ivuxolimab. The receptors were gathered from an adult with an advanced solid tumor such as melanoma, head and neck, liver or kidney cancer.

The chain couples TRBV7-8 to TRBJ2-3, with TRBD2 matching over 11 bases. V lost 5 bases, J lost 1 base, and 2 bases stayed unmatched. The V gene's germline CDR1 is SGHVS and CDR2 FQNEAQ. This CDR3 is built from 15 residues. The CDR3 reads CASSPLAGGTDTQYF. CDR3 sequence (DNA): TGTGCCAGCAGCCCACTAGCGGGAGGCACAGATACGCAGTATTTT. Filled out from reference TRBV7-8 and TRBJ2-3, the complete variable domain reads GAGVSQSPRYKVAKRGQDVALRCDPISGHVSLFWYQQALGQGPEFLTYFQNEAQLDKSGLPSDRFFAERPEGSVSTLKIQRTQQEDSAVYLCASSPLAGGTDTQYFGPGTRLTVL.

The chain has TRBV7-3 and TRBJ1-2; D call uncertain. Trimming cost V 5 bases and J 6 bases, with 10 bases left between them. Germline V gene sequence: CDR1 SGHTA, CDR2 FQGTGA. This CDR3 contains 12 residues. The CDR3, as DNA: TGTGCCAGCAGCCGAATGTGGGATGGCTACACCTTC. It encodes CASSRMWDGYTF.

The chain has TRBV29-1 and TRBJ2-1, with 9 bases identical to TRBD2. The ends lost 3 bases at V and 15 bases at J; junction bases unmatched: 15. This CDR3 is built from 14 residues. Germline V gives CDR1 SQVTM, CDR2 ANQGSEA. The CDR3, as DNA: TGCAGCGTTGAGTCACTGCGGGAGGGCCGGTCCCCGTTCTTC. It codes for CSVESLREGRSPFF.

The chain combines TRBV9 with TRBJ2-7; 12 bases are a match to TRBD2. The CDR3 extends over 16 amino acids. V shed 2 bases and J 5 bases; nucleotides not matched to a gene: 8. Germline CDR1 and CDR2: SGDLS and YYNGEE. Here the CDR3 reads CASSVLAGGSNDEQYF. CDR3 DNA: TGTGCCAGCAGCGTTCTAGCGGGAGGGTCCAACGACGAGCAGTACTTC.

The DNA of the CDR3 is TGCAGTGCTCCCGCCCCATATGAGCAGTTCTTC. Translation gives CSAPAPYEQFF. This chain uses TRBV20-1 with TRBJ2-1, with D unresolved. Germline loops: CDR1 DFQATT, CDR2 SNEGSKA (reference sequence). Trimming stripped 5 bases from V and 8 bases from J, with 10 bases between. The CDR3 loop spans 11 amino acids.

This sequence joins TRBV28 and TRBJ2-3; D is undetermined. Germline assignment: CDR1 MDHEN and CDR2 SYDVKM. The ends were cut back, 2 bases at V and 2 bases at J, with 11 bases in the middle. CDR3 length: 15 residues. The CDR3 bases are TGTGCCAGCAGTTTAAGGACGATATTCACAGATACGCAGTATTTT. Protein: CASSLRTIFTDTQYF.

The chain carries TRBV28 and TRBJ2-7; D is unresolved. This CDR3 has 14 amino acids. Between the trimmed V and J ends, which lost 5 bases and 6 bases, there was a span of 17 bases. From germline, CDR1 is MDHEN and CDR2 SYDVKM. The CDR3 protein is CASSPTVGRSEQYF. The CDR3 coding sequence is TGTGCCAGCAGTCCAACAGTGGGTCGAAGCGAGCAGTACTTC.

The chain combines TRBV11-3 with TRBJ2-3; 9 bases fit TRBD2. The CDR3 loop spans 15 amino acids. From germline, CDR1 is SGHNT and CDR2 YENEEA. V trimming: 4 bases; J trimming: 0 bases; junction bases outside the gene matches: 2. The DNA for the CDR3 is TGTGCCAGCAGCTGGACTAGCGCTAGCACAGATACGCAGTATTTT. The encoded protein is CASSWTSASTDTQYF.

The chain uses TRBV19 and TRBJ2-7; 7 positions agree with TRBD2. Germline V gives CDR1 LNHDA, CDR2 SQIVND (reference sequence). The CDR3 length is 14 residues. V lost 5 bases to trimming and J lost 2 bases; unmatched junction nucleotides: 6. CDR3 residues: CASSALAQAYEQYF. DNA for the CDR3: TGTGCCAGTAGTGCACTAGCGCAGGCCTACGAGCAGTACTTC.

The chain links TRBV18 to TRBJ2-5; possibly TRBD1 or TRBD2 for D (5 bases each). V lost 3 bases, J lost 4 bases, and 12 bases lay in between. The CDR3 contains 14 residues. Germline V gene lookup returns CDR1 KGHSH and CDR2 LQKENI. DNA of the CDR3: TGTGCCAGCTCACCCCCCGGGACGAGAGAGACCCAGTACTTC. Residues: CASSPPGTRETQYF.

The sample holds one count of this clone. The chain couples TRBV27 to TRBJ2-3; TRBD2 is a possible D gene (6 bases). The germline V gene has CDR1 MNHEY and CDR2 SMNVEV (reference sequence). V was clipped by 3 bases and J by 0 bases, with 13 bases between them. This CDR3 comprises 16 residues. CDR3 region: CASSLVGGMSTDTQYF. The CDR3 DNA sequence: TGTGCCAGCAGTTTGGTTGGCGGGATGAGCACAGATACGCAGTATTTT.

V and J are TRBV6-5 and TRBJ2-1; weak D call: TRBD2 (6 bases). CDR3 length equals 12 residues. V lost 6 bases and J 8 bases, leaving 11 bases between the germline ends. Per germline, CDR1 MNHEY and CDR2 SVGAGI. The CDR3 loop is CASRGEADEQFF. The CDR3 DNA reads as TGTGCCAGCAGGGGGGAGGCCGATGAGCAGTTCTTC.

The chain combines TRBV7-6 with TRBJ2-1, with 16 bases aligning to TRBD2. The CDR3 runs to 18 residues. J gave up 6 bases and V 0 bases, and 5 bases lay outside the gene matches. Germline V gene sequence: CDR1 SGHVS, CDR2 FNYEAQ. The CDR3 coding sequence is TGTGCCAGCAGCTTAGCGGGGGGACTAGCGGGAGGGCCCAATGAGCAGTTCTTC. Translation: CASSLAGGLAGGPNEQFF.

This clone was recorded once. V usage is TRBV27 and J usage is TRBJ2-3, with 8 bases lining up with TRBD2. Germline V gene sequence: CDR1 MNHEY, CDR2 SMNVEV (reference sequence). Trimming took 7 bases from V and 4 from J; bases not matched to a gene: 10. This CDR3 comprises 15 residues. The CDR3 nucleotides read TGTGCCAGCAACCATCTCGCGGGAGGAGCAGATACGCAGTATTTT. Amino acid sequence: CASNHLAGGADTQYF.

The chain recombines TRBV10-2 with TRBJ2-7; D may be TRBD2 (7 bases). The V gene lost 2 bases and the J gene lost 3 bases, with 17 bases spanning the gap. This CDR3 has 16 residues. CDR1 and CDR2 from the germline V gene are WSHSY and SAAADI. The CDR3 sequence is CASSEGGGSLGYEQYF. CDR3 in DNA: TGCGCCAGCAGTGAGGGGGGCGGGAGTTTAGGCTACGAGCAGTACTTC.

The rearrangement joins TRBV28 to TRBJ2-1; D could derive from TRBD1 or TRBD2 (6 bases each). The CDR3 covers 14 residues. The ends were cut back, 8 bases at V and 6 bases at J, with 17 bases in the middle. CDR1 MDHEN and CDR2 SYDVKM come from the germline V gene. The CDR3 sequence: CASGGRFLSNEQFF. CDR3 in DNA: TGTGCCAGCGGGGGGCGTTTTTTAAGCAATGAGCAGTTCTTC.

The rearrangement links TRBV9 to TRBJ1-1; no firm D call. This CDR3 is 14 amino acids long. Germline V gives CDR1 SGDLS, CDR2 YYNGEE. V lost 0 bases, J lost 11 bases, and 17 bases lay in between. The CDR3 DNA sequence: TGTGCCAGCAGCGTAGCTGAGGGAGCCTCGGAGGCTTTCTTT. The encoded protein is CASSVAEGASEAFF.

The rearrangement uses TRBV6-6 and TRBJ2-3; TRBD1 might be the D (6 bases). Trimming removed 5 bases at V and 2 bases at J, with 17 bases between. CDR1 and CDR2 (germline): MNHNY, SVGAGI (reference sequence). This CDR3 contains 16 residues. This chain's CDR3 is CASSHLRQEITDTQYF. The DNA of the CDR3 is TGTGCCAGCAGTCACCTAAGACAGGAGATCACAGATACGCAGTATTTT.

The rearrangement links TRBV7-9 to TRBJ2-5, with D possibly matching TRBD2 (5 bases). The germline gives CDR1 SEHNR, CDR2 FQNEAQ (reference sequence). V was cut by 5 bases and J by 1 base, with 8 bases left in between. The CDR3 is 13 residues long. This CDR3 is CASSPTIQETQYF. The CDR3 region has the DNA TGTGCCAGCAGCCCGACTATCCAAGAGACCCAGTACTTC.